The entry below gives a single T cell receptor (beta chain) sequence along with its context. The data stem from a study of blood T cell repertoires in COVID-19. Overall study context: PBMCs, B-cell-depleted T cells, or T cells provided the cDNA or gDNA that made up the material.

Original handling: Counts of nucleated cells, estimated from reference gene primer amplification, were obtained. Repertoires were generated with immunoSEQ multiplex PCR, while TCRdb's copy carries only in-frame clones and drops some. That table is the source of V, J and clone size, and D and trimming were worked out from the DNA. The sample includes roughly 250,000 clones, around nine tenths of them seen just once. The J segment lost 7 bases and the V segment lost 0 bases, leaving 2 bases of the junction unmatched. Germline CDR1 and CDR2: SGHNT and YENEEA. The CDR3 sequence is 15 residues long. This TCR derives from a middle-aged man who had recovered from COVID-19. The source material was peripheral blood. This chain connects TRBV11-3 to TRBJ2-1; 11 bases are shared with TRBD2. The DNA for the CDR3 is TGTGCCAGCAGCTTAGATAGCGGGAGGGGGAATGAGCAGTTCTTC. Translated, it gives CASSLDSGRGNEQFF.